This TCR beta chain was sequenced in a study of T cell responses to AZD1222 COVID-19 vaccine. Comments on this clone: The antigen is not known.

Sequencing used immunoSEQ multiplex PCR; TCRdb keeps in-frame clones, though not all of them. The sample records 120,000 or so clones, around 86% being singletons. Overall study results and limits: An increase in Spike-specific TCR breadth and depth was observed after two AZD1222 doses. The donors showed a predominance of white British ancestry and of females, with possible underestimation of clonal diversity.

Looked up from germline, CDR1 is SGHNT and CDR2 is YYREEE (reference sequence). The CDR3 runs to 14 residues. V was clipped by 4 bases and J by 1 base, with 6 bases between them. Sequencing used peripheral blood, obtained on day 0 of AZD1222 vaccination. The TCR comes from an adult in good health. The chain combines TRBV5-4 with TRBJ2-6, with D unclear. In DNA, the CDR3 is TGTGCCAGCAGCCCACCGTCTGGGGCCAACGTCCTGACTTTC. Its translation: CASSPPSGANVLTF.